These 10 T cell receptor beta chains came from one sample sequenced in a study of blood T cell repertoires in COVID-19. Assay: immunoSEQ multiplex PCR; the TCRdb copy retains only in-frame clones and omits some. Found here are tens of thousands of clones, about 80% of them singletons; the top ten hold around 7%. Sequencing was carried out using peripheral blood. The source is an older man with acute or convalescent COVID-19.

The rearrangement uses TRBV4-1 and TRBJ1-6; TRBD1 aligns across 7 bases. V dropped 3 bases and J dropped 7; count of bases not matched to a gene: 6. The CDR3 length is 15 residues. Looked up from germline, CDR1 is MGHRA and CDR2 is YSYEKL. CDR3 loop: CASSQEGARNSPLHF. The CDR3 DNA sequence: TGCGCCAGCAGCCAGGAGGGGGCCAGGAATTCACCCCTCCACTTT.

The CDR3 nucleotides read TGTGCCAGCAGCCTCACAGGGATTGATGGCTACACCTTC. This codes for CASSLTGIDGYTF. The chain joins TRBV5-6 to TRBJ1-2; D is possibly TRBD1 (6 bases). Trimming stripped 4 bases from V and 6 bases from J, with 13 bases between. Germline CDR1 reads SGHDT; CDR2 reads YYEEEE. This CDR3 is 13 amino acids long.

The gene calls are TRBV2 and TRBJ1-5; TRBD1 might be the D (5 bases). The CDR3 length is 14 residues. V shed 3 bases and J shed 4 bases, with 10 bases lying between them. Germline CDR1 and CDR2: SNHLY and FYNNEI. The CDR3 DNA follows: TGTGCCAGCAGTGATCGGCAGGGTAATCAGCCCCAGCATTTT. This encodes CASSDRQGNQPQHF. The full variable domain, completed using reference TRBV2 and TRBJ1-5, is EPEVTQTPSHQVTQMGQEVILRCVPISNHLYFYWYRQILGQKVEFLVSFYNNEISEKSEIFDDQFSVERPDGSNFTLKIRSTKLEDSAMYFCASSDRQGNQPQHFGDGTRLSIL.

This clone was seen a single time. The CDR3 coding sequence is TGTGCCAGCAGCTTCGGGGGAGCTGGGTCCGGGGAGCTGTTTTTT. Amino acids: CASSFGGAGSGELFF. V and J are TRBV7-2 and TRBJ2-2, with a tentative D call TRBD2 (6 bases). Germline V gives CDR1 SGHTA, CDR2 FQGNSA. The V gene lost 3 bases and the J gene lost 6 bases, with 14 bases spanning the gap. The CDR3 is made up of 15 amino acids.

The V gene is TRBV19, the J gene TRBJ1-4; the match to TRBD1 covers 9 bases. Trimming removed 0 bases from V and 0 bases from J; junction bases left unmatched: 8. The germline CDR1 and CDR2 sequences are LNHDA and SQIVND (reference sequence). This CDR3 region has 19 residues. The CDR3 bases are TGTGCCAGTAGTATAGATCGAAGGACAGGGGATGCAACTAATGAAAAACTGTTTTTT. Translated: CASSIDRRTGDATNEKLFF.

The chain's CDR3 is CASSDRPSYEQYF. The CDR3 DNA reads TGTGCCAGCAGCGACAGGCCCAGCTACGAGCAGTACTTC. The chain has TRBV6-5 and TRBJ2-7, with D possibly being TRBD1 (6 bases). CDR1 is MNHEY and CDR2 is SVGAGI in the germline V gene. The CDR3 is made up of 13 amino acids. The V end was cut by 6 bases, the J end by 3 bases, with 12 bases between.

V is TRBV4-1 and J is TRBJ2-1; TRBD2 aligns across 8 bases. CDR3 size: 17 residues. V shed 1 base, J shed 0 bases, and the junction held 5 bases outside the gene matches. CDR1 is MGHRA and CDR2 is YSYEKL in the germline V gene. CDR3 nucleotides: TGCGCCAGCAGCCAAGCCGGAAGCGGGAGCTCCTACAATGAGCAGTTCTTC. This codes for CASSQAGSGSSYNEQFF.

With respect to this clone: Other nucleotide sequences in the sample specify the same CDR3. The V gene is TRBV19, the J gene TRBJ1-1, with 10 bases identical to TRBD1. Trimming took 3 bases from V and 4 from J; bases not matched to a gene: 5. The CDR3 runs 15 residues. Germline V CDR1 and CDR2: LNHDA, SQIVND (reference sequence). This CDR3 reads CASSIRTGGSTEAFF. For the CDR3, the DNA is TGTGCCAGTAGTATCCGGACAGGGGGGAGCACTGAAGCTTTCTTT. The full variable domain, rest sourced from reference TRBV19 and TRBJ1-1, is DGGITQSPKYLFRKEGQNVTLSCEQNLNHDAMYWYRQDPGQGLRLIYYSQIVNDFQKGDIAEGYSVSREKKESFPLTVTSAQKNPTAFYLCASSIRTGGSTEAFFGQGTRLTVV.

This clone appeared a few times. The chain combines TRBV7-6 with TRBJ2-5, with 13 bases fitting TRBD2. The CDR3 totals 17 residues. Trimming at V came to 0 bases and at J to 1 base, leaving 2 bases not matched to a gene. Germline-derived CDR1 and CDR2 are SGHVS and FNYEAQ. The CDR3 here is CASSLATSGGGQETQYF. In DNA form, the CDR3 reads TGTGCCAGCAGCTTAGCAACTAGCGGGGGGGGCCAAGAGACCCAGTACTTC.

This chain uses TRBV2 with TRBJ1-2, with 8 bases lining up with TRBD1. J lost 6 bases, V lost 6 bases, and 6 bases had no gene match. Germline V lookup: CDR1 SNHLY, CDR2 FYNNEI. There are 13 residues in the CDR3. The CDR3 protein is CASRVPGQDGYTF. CDR3 bases: TGTGCCAGCAGAGTACCGGGACAGGATGGCTACACCTTC.